A single sample gave rise to the 23 T cell receptor beta chains below, sequenced in a study of sequential checkpoint blockade in melanoma. As for treatment: randomized to nivolumab then ipilimumab (arm A) or the reverse (arm B). The method was immunoSEQ multiplex PCR; TCRdb's version includes in-frame clones alone and lacks a portion of them. The table lists under 20,000 clones, roughly 70% of them singletons, with 10% to 15% in the top ten. The sequencing used CD8+ T cells sorted from blood (inferred from file names), collected from a patient given nivolumab and ipilimumab in sequence. The receptors were sampled from a human donor with melanoma.

Only a few counts were recorded for this clone. This chain connects TRBV7-6 to TRBJ2-7; 9 bases align to TRBD2. With V trimmed by 2 bases and J by 5 bases, 10 bases remained unmatched. The length of the CDR3 is 16 residues. Germline-derived CDR1 and CDR2 are SGHVS and FNYEAQ. This CDR3 is CASSLNTGTSLNEQYF. The DNA for the CDR3 is TGTGCCAGCAGCTTAAACACCGGGACTAGCCTAAACGAGCAGTACTTC.

The J gene is TRBJ2-6, the V gene TRBV6-5, with a possible D match to TRBD1 (6 bases). CDR1 MNHEY and CDR2 SVGAGI come from the germline V gene. V gave up 6 bases and J gave up 2 bases, with 11 bases separating them. The CDR3 contains 15 residues. CDR3 sequence: CASSLTGTGANVLTF. The CDR3 DNA reads as TGTGCCAGCAGCCTTACAGGGACTGGGGCCAACGTCCTGACTTTC.

This chain uses TRBV7-2 with TRBJ2-4, with TRBD2 matching over 13 bases. From germline, CDR1 is SGHTA and CDR2 FQGNSA. Trimming removed 1 base from V and 4 bases from J; junction bases left unmatched: 7. The CDR3 is 18 residues long. In DNA form, the CDR3 reads TGTGCCAGCAGCTTAGGACTAGCGGGAGGACCCTCTAAAAACATTCAGTACTTC. This encodes CASSLGLAGGPSKNIQYF. The full variable domain, rest sourced from reference TRBV7-2 and TRBJ2-4, is GAGVSQSPSNKVTEKGKDVELRCDPISGHTALYWYRQSLGQGLEFLIYFQGNSAPDKSGLPSDRFSAERTGGSVSTLTIQRTQQEDSAVYLCASSLGLAGGPSKNIQYFGAGTRLSVL.

V is TRBV11-2 and J is TRBJ1-5, with TRBD1 matching 8 bases. Trimming cost V 5 bases and J 3 bases; bases outside gene matches: 9. CDR1 and CDR2 from the germline V gene are SGHAT and FQNNGV. This CDR3 has 16 residues. CDR3: CASSNGGQAYNQPQHF. The DNA for the CDR3 is TGTGCCAGCAGCAACGGGGGACAGGCGTACAATCAGCCCCAGCATTTT.

This clone has only one observation. V usage is TRBV6-1 and J usage is TRBJ1-1; TRBD1 is a possible D gene (5 bases). CDR1 and CDR2 from the germline V gene are MNHNS and SASEGT. The V end was cut by 3 bases, the J end by 5 bases, with 16 bases between. This CDR3 is built from 15 residues. DNA of the CDR3: TGTGCCAGCAGTGAGGGGATCAGGGTCCGGACTGAAGCTTTCTTT. Translation: CASSEGIRVRTEAFF.

J is TRBJ1-5 and V is TRBV7-9; D is uncertain. This CDR3 comprises 12 residues. The germline CDR1 and CDR2 sequences are SEHNR and FQNEAQ (reference sequence). Deletions cut 1 base from V and 10 bases from J, with 8 bases between. The CDR3 DNA sequence: TGTGCCAGCAGCTTAGATTCCTATCCCCAGCATTTT. This translates into CASSLDSYPQHF. The entire variable domain, with the rest obtained from reference TRBV7-9 and TRBJ1-5, is as follows: DTGVSQNPRHKITKRGQNVTFRCDPISEHNRLYWYRQTLGQGPEFLTYFQNEAQLEKSRLLSDRFSAERPKGSFSTLEIQRTEQGDSAMYLCASSLDSYPQHFGDGTRLSIL.

The J gene is TRBJ2-5, the V gene TRBV19; 7 nucleotides agree with TRBD2. The V and J ends lost 1 base and 1 base, in that order; junction bases with no gene match: 9. Germline CDR1 is LNHDA and CDR2 is SQIVND (reference sequence). The CDR3 has 17 residues. CDR3 loop: CASSIGLAVVGQETQYF. CDR3 nucleotides: TGTGCCAGTAGTATAGGGCTAGCGGTGGTGGGCCAAGAGACCCAGTACTTC.

The chain joins TRBV13 to TRBJ1-2; D ambiguous. Germline CDR1 and CDR2: PRHDT and FYEKMQ (reference sequence). CDR3 length equals 18 residues. V gave up 5 bases and J gave up 4 bases, with 26 bases separating them. CDR3 nucleotides: TGTGCCAGCAGCCCCTCGTCGGCGGGCTCCGGGTCGGTCTATGGCTACACCTTC. Protein: CASSPSSAGSGSVYGYTF.

The chain is built from TRBV14 and TRBJ1-4; 8 bases line up with TRBD1. This CDR3 is 18 amino acids long. Per germline, CDR1 SGHDN and CDR2 FVKESK. J was trimmed by 0 bases and V by 2 bases; bases with no gene match: 8. In DNA, the CDR3 is TGTGCCAGCAGCCAATTCGGACAGGGAAGGACAACTAATGAAAAACTGTTTTTT. Translating it yields CASSQFGQGRTTNEKLFF. The full variable domain, its missing parts supplied by reference TRBV14 and TRBJ1-4, is EAGVTQFPSHSVIEKGQTVTLRCDPISGHDNLYWYRRVMGKEIKFLLHFVKESKQDESGMPNNRFLAERTGGTYSTLKVQPAELEDSGVYFCASSQFGQGRTTNEKLFFGSGTQLSVL.

The V call is TRBV28, the J call TRBJ2-7; TRBD1 might be the D (5 bases). With 4 bases removed from V and 2 bases from J, the gap between germline ends came to 12 bases. The V gene's germline CDR1 is MDHEN and CDR2 SYDVKM. This CDR3 is 14 amino acids long. The CDR3, as DNA: TGTGCCAGCAGTTATTCAGGGATCGCCTACGAGCAGTACTTC. This gives the protein CASSYSGIAYEQYF.

The chain employs TRBV7-9 and TRBJ2-7; 10 nucleotides align to TRBD2. The CDR3 covers 15 residues. Germline V CDR1 and CDR2: SEHNR, FQNEAQ (reference sequence). With V trimmed by 4 bases and J by 0 bases, 3 bases remained unmatched. CDR3 in amino acids: CASSSRTSGSYEQYF. For the CDR3, the DNA is TGTGCCAGCAGCTCTCGGACTAGCGGCTCCTACGAGCAGTACTTC.

The V call is TRBV6-5, the J call TRBJ1-2; unclear D gene. Germline V gene sequence: CDR1 MNHEY, CDR2 SVGAGI. The CDR3 spans 14 residues. Trimming removed 2 bases from V and 2 bases from J, with 9 bases in between. In DNA form, the CDR3 reads TGTGCCAGCAGTTACGTCCGGGGAAACTATGGCTACACCTTC. Translating gives CASSYVRGNYGYTF.

By share of the sample, this clone is medium-sized. This chain links TRBV4-1 with TRBJ2-7, with D uncertain. Germline V gene sequence: CDR1 MGHRA, CDR2 YSYEKL. V lost 0 bases and J lost 3, with 6 bases in between. The CDR3 loop spans 13 amino acids. CDR3 protein: CASSQDRLYEQYF. In DNA, the CDR3 is TGCGCCAGCAGCCAAGATCGACTCTACGAGCAGTACTTC.

The J gene is TRBJ2-1, the V gene TRBV4-1, with 11 bases that match TRBD2. The CDR3 sequence is 22 residues long. Unmatched junction bases numbered 16, after V lost 0 bases and J lost 0 bases. CDR1 is MGHRA and CDR2 is YSYEKL in the germline V gene. CDR3 bases: TGCGCCAGCAGCCAAGATCTAGTAGCGGGGGGGTCAAACCTCCTCTCCTACAATGAGCAGTTCTTC. Amino acids: CASSQDLVAGGSNLLSYNEQFF.

By sample share, this clone is medium-sized. V gene TRBV9 combines with J gene TRBJ1-3; maybe TRBD1 (5 bases). Germline V gene sequence: CDR1 SGDLS, CDR2 YYNGEE. Trimming pared 0 bases from V and 0 bases from J, leaving 10 bases between. The CDR3 has 16 residues. CDR3 region: CASSVATGDSGNTIYF. CDR3 nucleotide sequence: TGTGCCAGCAGCGTAGCTACGGGGGACTCTGGAAACACCATATATTTT.

This sequence joins TRBV9 and TRBJ1-4, with D possibly TRBD1 on 6 matching bases. Germline assignment: CDR1 SGDLS and CDR2 YYNGEE. The CDR3 is 17 amino acids. Trimming took 2 bases from V and 8 from J, leaving 22 bases between them. In DNA form, the CDR3 reads TGTGCCAGCAGCGTGCCTAACAGGGACCAGGTAGGGGAAAAACTGTTTTTT. Its translation is CASSVPNRDQVGEKLFF. The variable domain in full, completed from reference TRBV9 and TRBJ1-4, reads DSGVTQTPKHLITATGQRVTLRCSPRSGDLSVYWYQQSLDQGLQFLIQYYNGEERAKGNILERFSAQQFPDLHSELNLSSLELGDSALYFCASSVPNRDQVGEKLFFGSGTQLSVL.

The J gene is TRBJ2-7, the V gene TRBV7-9; tentative D call: TRBD1 (5 bases). Trimming took 5 bases from V and 3 from J, leaving 11 bases between them. The CDR3 loop spans 13 amino acids. Germline CDR1 reads SEHNR; CDR2 reads FQNEAQ (reference sequence). CDR3 loop: CASSPRQIYEQYF. The CDR3 DNA reads TGTGCCAGCAGCCCCCGACAGATCTACGAGCAGTACTTC.

By sample fraction, this clone is large. The chain uses TRBV6-5 and TRBJ1-5; possibly TRBD1 for D (5 bases). There are 14 residues in the CDR3. V dropped 2 bases and J dropped 5 bases, with 10 bases sitting between them. Germline CDR1 is MNHEY and CDR2 is SVGAGI. The CDR3 loop is CASSYGGAHQPQHF. The CDR3 DNA follows: TGTGCCAGCAGTTACGGTGGGGCTCATCAGCCCCAGCATTTT.

This chain connects TRBV5-1 to TRBJ2-5, with D maybe TRBD1 (5 bases). Germline loops: CDR1 SGHRS, CDR2 YFSETQ. The V and J ends lost 0 bases and 5 bases respectively, with 11 bases between them. CDR3 size: 14 residues. CDR3 bases: TGCGCCAGCAGCTTGGGTTGGGGCCACGAGACCCAGTACTTC. Translating it yields CASSLGWGHETQYF. Drawing the rest from reference TRBV5-1 and TRBJ2-5, the complete variable domain is KAGVTQTPRYLIKTRGQQVTLSCSPISGHRSVSWYQQTPGQGLQFLFEYFSETQRNKGNFPGRFSGRQFSNSRSEMNVSTLELGDSALYLCASSLGWGHETQYFGPGTRLLVL.

This chain links TRBV27 with TRBJ2-7, with 8 bases lining up with TRBD1. The CDR3 is 13 residues long. After removal of 4 bases from V and 4 bases from J, the junction contained 3 bases not matched to a gene. From germline, CDR1 is MNHEY and CDR2 SMNVEV (reference sequence). CDR3 amino acids: CASSYTGGYEQYF. The CDR3 DNA is TGTGCCAGCAGTTACACAGGGGGTTACGAGCAGTACTTC.

This chain joins TRBV6-5 and TRBJ1-1, with D hard to call. The CDR3 runs 15 residues. V was shortened by 0 bases and J by 0 bases, with 8 bases between the two germline ends. The germline CDR1 and CDR2 sequences are MNHEY and SVGAGI. In DNA form, the CDR3 reads TGTGCCAGCAGTTACTCGAGCGGGCTGAACACTGAAGCTTTCTTT. Protein sequence: CASSYSSGLNTEAFF.

This sequence joins TRBV11-2 and TRBJ2-7; 7 positions agree with TRBD2. This CDR3 has 16 residues. Trimming at V came to 3 bases and at J to 1 base, leaving 9 bases not matched to a gene. Germline V gives CDR1 SGHAT, CDR2 FQNNGV. As DNA, the CDR3 is TGTGCCAGCAGCTTCCCTGGCCCCGGGGGGTCCTACGAGCAGTACTTC. Its protein is CASSFPGPGGSYEQYF.

V gene TRBV29-1 combines with J gene TRBJ2-1, with 8 positions matching TRBD1. Germline-derived CDR1 and CDR2 are SQVTM and ANQGSEA. This CDR3 region has 15 residues. V trimming: 1 base; J trimming: 3 bases; junction bases outside the gene matches: 5. CDR3 nucleotides: TGCAGCGTTGAAGGTTCCACAGGGGGCTACAATGAGCAGTTCTTC. It encodes CSVEGSTGGYNEQFF.